This TCR beta chain was profiled in a study of beta chain features in type 1 diabetes. Study information: Patients did not differ from healthy donors in age, gender or cell yield.

Germline V gene data show CDR1 as SGHDT and CDR2 as YYEEEE. The CDR3 has 12 residues. Trimming took 2 bases from V and 9 from J, leaving 9 bases between them. Of the isolated RNA, all was reverse transcribed, and so the sequenced material was expressed TCRB transcripts. About 3.57 million reads, on average, came from each naive, central memory and regulatory T cell sample. Sequencing used immunoSEQ multiplex PCR; TCRdb keeps in-frame clones, though not all of them. The sample shows under 200,000 clones, approximately 10% of them seen only once. Study-wide results and limits: An over-representation of cells with high TCR expression could result from cDNA sequencing. Within each of all four CD4+ subsets, Type 1 diabetes patients had TCRB CDR3s that were moderately but significantly shorter. Patients' naive, central memory and regulatory TCRB repertoires appeared more alike than those of healthy donors.

This clone was counted only a few times. The antigen is undetermined. The sequencing input was central memory CD4+ T cells from blood. The gene calls are TRBV5-6 and TRBJ2-1; D gene unclear. The sequence was collected from a man aged 30 to 39 with type 1 diabetes. The CDR3 here is CASSFARIEQFF. The CDR3 nucleotides are TGTGCCAGCAGCTTCGCGCGAATTGAGCAGTTCTTC.